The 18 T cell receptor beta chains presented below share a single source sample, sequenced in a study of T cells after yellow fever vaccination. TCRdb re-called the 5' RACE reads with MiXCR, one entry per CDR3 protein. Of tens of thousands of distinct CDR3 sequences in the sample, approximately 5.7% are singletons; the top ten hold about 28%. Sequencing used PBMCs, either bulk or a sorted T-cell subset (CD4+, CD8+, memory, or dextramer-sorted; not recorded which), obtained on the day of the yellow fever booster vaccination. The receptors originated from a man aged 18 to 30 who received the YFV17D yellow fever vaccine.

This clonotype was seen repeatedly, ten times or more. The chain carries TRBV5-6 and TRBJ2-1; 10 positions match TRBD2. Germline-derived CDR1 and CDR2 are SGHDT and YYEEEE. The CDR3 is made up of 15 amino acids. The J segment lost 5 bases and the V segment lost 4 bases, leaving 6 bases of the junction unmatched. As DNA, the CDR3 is TGTGCCAGCAGCCCGACTAGCGGGTATAACAATGAGCAGTTCTTC. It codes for CASSPTSGYNNEQFF. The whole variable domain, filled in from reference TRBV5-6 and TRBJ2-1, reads DAGVTQSPTHLIKTRGQQVTLRCSPKSGHDTVSWYQQALGQGPQFIFQYYEEEERQRGNFPDRFSGHQFPNYSSELNVNALLLGDSALYLCASSPTSGYNNEQFFGPGTRLTVL.

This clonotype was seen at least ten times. The CDR3 bases are TGTGCCAGCAGCTTATTCCCGTACGAGCAGTACTTC. This translates into CASSLFPYEQYF. The chain combines TRBV7-2 with TRBJ2-7; D gene ambiguous. CDR1 is SGHTA, CDR2 FQGNSA, per germline. Trimming took off 2 bases at V and 4 bases at J, with 6 bases between the two ends. There are 12 residues in the CDR3.

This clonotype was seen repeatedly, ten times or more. This CDR3 reads CASSQARDRGINSPLHF. CDR3 nucleotide sequence: TGTGCCAGCAGCCAAGCCCGGGACAGGGGAATAAATTCACCCCTCCACTTT. The J gene is TRBJ1-6, the V gene TRBV4-2; TRBD1 matches 10 bases. The CDR3 loop spans 17 amino acids. V was pared by 1 base and J by 7 bases, with 7 bases of the junction left unmatched. The germline V gene has CDR1 LGHNA and CDR2 YNFKEQ.

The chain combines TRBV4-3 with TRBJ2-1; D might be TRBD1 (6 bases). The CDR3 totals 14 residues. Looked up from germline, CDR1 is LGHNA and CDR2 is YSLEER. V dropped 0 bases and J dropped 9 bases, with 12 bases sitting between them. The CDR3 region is CASSQDQGGPEQFF. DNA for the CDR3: TGCGCCAGCAGCCAAGATCAAGGGGGTCCTGAGCAGTTCTTC.

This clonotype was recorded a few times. CDR3 sequence (DNA): TGTGCCAGCAACGAAGGGGGACCCAACTATGGCTACACCTTC. Its translation is CASNEGGPNYGYTF. The rearrangement links TRBV6-5 to TRBJ1-2, with D tentatively TRBD1 (6 bases). From germline, CDR1 is MNHEY and CDR2 SVGAGI. Trimming took 7 bases from V and 2 from J, leaving 14 bases between them. The CDR3 runs to 14 residues.

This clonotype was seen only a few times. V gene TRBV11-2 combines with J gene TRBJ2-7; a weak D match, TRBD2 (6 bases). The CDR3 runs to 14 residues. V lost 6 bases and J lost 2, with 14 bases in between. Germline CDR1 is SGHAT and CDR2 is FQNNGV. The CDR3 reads CASSAPGTAYEQYF. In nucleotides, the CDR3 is TGTGCCAGCAGTGCCCCCGGGACTGCCTACGAGCAGTACTTC.

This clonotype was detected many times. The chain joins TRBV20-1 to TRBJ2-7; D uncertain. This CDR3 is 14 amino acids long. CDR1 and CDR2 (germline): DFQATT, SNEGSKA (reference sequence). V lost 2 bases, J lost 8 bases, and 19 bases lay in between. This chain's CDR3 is CSARLRLDNSKQYF. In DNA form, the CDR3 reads TGCAGTGCTAGACTTAGGCTTGACAACTCCAAGCAGTACTTC.

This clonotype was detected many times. The CDR3, as DNA: TGCAGTGCTAGGCGGGACACCAAAAACATTCAGTACTTC. It specifies CSARRDTKNIQYF. The J gene is TRBJ2-4, the V gene TRBV20-1; D possibly matches TRBD1 or TRBD2 (6 bases each). Germline CDR1 reads DFQATT; CDR2 reads SNEGSKA (reference sequence). This CDR3 region has 13 residues. The V gene lost 3 bases and the J gene lost 2 bases, with 8 bases spanning the gap.

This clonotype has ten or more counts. In DNA form, the CDR3 reads TGCGCCAGCAGCCAGGGGGGGGGACAGGTCATCGGTGAGCAGTTCTTC. As protein: CASSQGGGQVIGEQFF. The V call is TRBV4-3, the J call TRBJ2-1, with D perhaps TRBD1 (8 bases). Trimming pared 3 bases from V and 9 bases from J, leaving 21 bases between. The CDR3 sequence is 16 residues long. Germline V gene sequence: CDR1 LGHNA, CDR2 YSLEER.

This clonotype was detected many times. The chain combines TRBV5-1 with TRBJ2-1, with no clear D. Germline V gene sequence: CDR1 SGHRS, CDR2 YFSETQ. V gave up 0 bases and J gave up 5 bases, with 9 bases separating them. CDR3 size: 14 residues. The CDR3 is CASSLAHTDNEQFF. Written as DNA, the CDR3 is TGCGCCAGCAGCTTGGCTCATACCGACAATGAGCAGTTCTTC.

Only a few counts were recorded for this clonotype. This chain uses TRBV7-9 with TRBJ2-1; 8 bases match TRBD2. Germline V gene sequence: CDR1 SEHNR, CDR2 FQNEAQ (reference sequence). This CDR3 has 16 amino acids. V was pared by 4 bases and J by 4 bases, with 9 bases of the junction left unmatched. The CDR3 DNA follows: TGTGCCAGCAGCTCCATTAGCGGGGCCACTTACAATGAGCAGTTCTTC. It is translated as CASSSISGATYNEQFF.

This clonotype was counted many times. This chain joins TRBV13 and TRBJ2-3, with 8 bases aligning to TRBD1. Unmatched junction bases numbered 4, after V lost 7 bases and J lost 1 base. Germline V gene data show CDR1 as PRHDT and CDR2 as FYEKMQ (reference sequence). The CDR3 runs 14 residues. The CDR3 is CASIKTGGTDTQYF. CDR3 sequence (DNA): TGTGCCAGCATCAAGACAGGGGGCACAGATACGCAGTATTTT.

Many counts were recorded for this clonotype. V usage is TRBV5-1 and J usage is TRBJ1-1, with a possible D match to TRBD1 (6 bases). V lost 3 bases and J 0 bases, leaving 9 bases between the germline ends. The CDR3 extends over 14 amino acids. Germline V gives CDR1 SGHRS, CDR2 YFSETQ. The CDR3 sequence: CASSWGHMNTEAFF. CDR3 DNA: TGCGCCAGCAGCTGGGGACACATGAACACTGAAGCTTTCTTT.

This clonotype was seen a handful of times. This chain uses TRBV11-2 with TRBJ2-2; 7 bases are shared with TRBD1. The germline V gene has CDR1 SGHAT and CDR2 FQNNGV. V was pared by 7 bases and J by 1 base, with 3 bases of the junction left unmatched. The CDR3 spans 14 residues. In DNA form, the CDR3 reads TGTGCCAGCACGGGACAGTTGAACACCGGGGAGCTGTTTTTT. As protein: CASTGQLNTGELFF. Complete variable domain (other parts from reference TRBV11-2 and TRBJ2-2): EAGVAQSPRYKIIEKRQSVAFWCNPISGHATLYWYQQILGQGPKLLIQFQNNGVVDDSQLPKDRFSAERLKGVDSTLKIQPAKLEDSAVYLCASTGQLNTGELFFGEGSRLTVL.

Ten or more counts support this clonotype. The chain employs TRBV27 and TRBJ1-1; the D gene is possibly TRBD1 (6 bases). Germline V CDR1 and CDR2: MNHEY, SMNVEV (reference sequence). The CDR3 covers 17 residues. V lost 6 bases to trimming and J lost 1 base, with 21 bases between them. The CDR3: CASSPGAAGTQNTEAFF. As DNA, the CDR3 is TGTGCCAGCAGCCCCGGCGCCGCCGGGACACAGAACACTGAAGCTTTCTTT.

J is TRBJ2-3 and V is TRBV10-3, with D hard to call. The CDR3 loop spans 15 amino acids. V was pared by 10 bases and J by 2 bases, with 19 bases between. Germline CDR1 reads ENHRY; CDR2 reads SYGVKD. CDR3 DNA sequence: TGTGCCACGCACAAGGATGAGCCCTCCACAGATACGCAGTATTTT. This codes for CATHKDEPSTDTQYF.

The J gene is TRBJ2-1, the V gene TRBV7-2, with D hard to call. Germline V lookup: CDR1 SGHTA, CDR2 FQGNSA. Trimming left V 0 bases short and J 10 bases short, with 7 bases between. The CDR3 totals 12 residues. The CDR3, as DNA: TGTGCCAGCAGCTTAGCGCCGTCGGAGCAGTTCTTC. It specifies CASSLAPSEQFF.

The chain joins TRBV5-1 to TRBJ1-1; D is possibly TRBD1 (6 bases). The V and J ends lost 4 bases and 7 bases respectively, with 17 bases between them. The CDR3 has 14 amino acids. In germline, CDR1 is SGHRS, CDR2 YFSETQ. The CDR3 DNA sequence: TGCGCCAGCAGCAGAAAGGGGGAGAGTGTTGAAGCTTTCTTT. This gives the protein CASSRKGESVEAFF.